A selection of T cell receptor beta chains follows, all from one sample in a study of vaccination and CD4 T cells after COVID-19. For these TCRs, the target antigens are not known. TCRdb re-called the PCR reads with MiXCR, one entry per CDR3 protein. The repertoire holds fewer than 20,000 distinct CDR3 sequences, with around three quarters as singletons. Sequencing input: CD4+ T cells from blood, cultured in vitro. The receptors come from a human donor who had recovered from COVID-19. CDR3s include the opening cysteine and the closing phenylalanine or tryptophan. The D gene is left open where the match is weak. Not every row has a clone size; where given, it reads once, few, many or a size class.

TGCAGTGCTAGAAGGGGACTAGTCCAAGAGACCCAGTACTTC	CSARRGLVQETQYF	TRBV20-1	TRBJ2-5	TRBD2	few
TGTGCCAGCAGTTATCACGAGGCGCGGGAATCTGAAGCTTTCTTT	CASSYHEARESEAFF	TRBV6-5	TRBJ1-1	NA	NA
TGCGCCAGACACAGGGGAGAGGAGACCCAGTACTTC	CARHRGEETQYF	TRBV10-2	TRBJ2-5	TRBD1	NA
TGTGCCAGCAGCATGTTACTGGCTAACACCGGGGAGCTGTTTTTT	CASSMLLANTGELFF	TRBV27	TRBJ2-2	NA	NA
TGTGCCAGCAGGAATCAAGAGACCCAGTACTTC	CASRNQETQYF	TRBV2	TRBJ2-5	NA	NA
TGTGCCAGTAGGACGACGGGAGTGGCAGATACGCAGTATTTT	CASRTTGVADTQYF	TRBV19	TRBJ2-3	NA	NA
TGTGCCAGCAGCTTAGTTAGGGACCCAGTTTACCCCTACGAGCAGTACTTC	CASSLVRDPVYPYEQYF	TRBV7-9	TRBJ2-7	NA	NA
TGCGCCAGCAGCTCATTAACCGGGGAGCTGTTTTTT	CASSSLTGELFF	TRBV5-1	TRBJ2-2	NA	NA
TGTGCCAGCAGTGGAGGTCGGGGAGGCACAGATACGCAGTATTTT	CASSGGRGGTDTQYF	TRBV6-4	TRBJ2-3	NA	NA
TGTGCCAGCAGTTTACGCCAGGTGGACATAAGTTCCTATGGCTACACCTTC	CASSLRQVDISSYGYTF	TRBV27	TRBJ1-2	NA	NA
TGTGCCAGCAGTAGACCCGGGACCTCCATGGATACGCAGTATTTT	CASSRPGTSMDTQYF	TRBV27	TRBJ2-3	NA	NA
TGTGCCAGCAGCCGACAGGCTAGATCGCAACAGACCCAGTACTTC	CASSRQARSQQTQYF	TRBV5-4	TRBJ2-5	NA	NA
TGTGCCAGCAGGCAGGGCAACTATGGCTACACCTTC	CASRQGNYGYTF	TRBV2	TRBJ1-2	NA	NA
TGTGCCAGCGTCGACAGGGGTGGCTATGGCTACACCTTC	CASVDRGGYGYTF	TRBV12-3/TRBV12-4	TRBJ1-2	TRBD1	NA
TGCAGTGCCTTAAATTACAGGGTTCAAGAGCAGTACTTC	CSALNYRVQEQYF	TRBV20-1	TRBJ2-7	NA	NA
TGTGCCAGCAGTTTGATCGGGGGAGGGTACACTGAAGCTTTCTTT	CASSLIGGGYTEAFF	TRBV27	TRBJ1-1	NA	NA
TGTGCCAGTGGACAGGTCCCCAATCAGCCCCAGCATTTT	CASGQVPNQPQHF	TRBV19	TRBJ1-5	TRBD1	NA
TGTGCCAGCAGCTTAACCCCTATGATCGGCTACACCTTC	CASSLTPMIGYTF	TRBV7-8	TRBJ1-2	NA	NA
TGTGCCAGCAGTTTATCGGCTAGCGGGAGGGCCGGTGAGCAGTACTTC	CASSLSASGRAGEQYF	TRBV27	TRBJ2-7	TRBD2	once
TGTGCCAGCAGCTTAACTAGCGGGGGAGGTGGGACCACAGATACGCAGTATTTT	CASSLTSGGGGTTDTQYF	TRBV7-3	TRBJ2-3	TRBD2	NA
TGTGCCAGCAGTTACCGTACCTTGAAGTCCCGTCGGACTGAAGCTTTCTTT	CASSYRTLKSRRTEAFF	TRBV6-2/TRBV6-3	TRBJ1-1	NA	NA
TGTGCCAGCAGCCCCTTTGGAGGATCTCCGACTTCCACAGATACGCAGTATTTT	CASSPFGGSPTSTDTQYF	TRBV9	TRBJ2-3	NA	NA
TGTGCCAGCAGTTCTACAGGGGTGAATCAGCCCCAGCATTTT	CASSSTGVNQPQHF	TRBV6-5	TRBJ1-5	TRBD1	NA
TGTGCCAGCAGCTTATGGACTTACGAGCAGTACTTC	CASSLWTYEQYF	TRBV7-9	TRBJ2-7	NA	NA
TGTGCCAGCAGCCCCAACCCGGACCCCCGGGTACGGGCTTTCTTT	CASSPNPDPRVRAFF	TRBV7-8	TRBJ1-1	NA	NA
TGTGCCACCAACAGGGGGCTGAGCTCCTACGAGCAGTACTTC	CATNRGLSSYEQYF	TRBV6-1	TRBJ2-7	TRBD1	NA
TGTGCCAGCAGCCCGAGGGGGGTACAGATGAATCAGCCCCAGCATTTT	CASSPRGVQMNQPQHF	TRBV7-2	TRBJ1-5	NA	NA
TGTGCCAGCAGGTTGATTAAGCGGGAGAGGTACACCGGGGAGCTGTTTTTT	CASRLIKRERYTGELFF	TRBV28	TRBJ2-2	TRBD2	NA
TGCAGCGTTGAGACAGCCCGGGGTCAGCCCCAGCATTTT	CSVETARGQPQHF	TRBV29-1	TRBJ1-5	NA	NA
TGTGCCAGCAGCGTCTATAGTAGCAATCAGCCCCAGCATTTT	CASSVYSSNQPQHF	TRBV6-2/TRBV6-3	TRBJ1-5	NA	NA
TGTGCCAGTAGTCTTCGGACTAGCGGGGGACAGTTCTTC	CASSLRTSGGQFF	TRBV19	TRBJ2-1	TRBD2	NA
TGTGCCAGCAGCTTAAGCCTTGGGTTAGCCAAAAACATTCAGTACTTC	CASSLSLGLAKNIQYF	TRBV7-2	TRBJ2-4	NA	NA
TGTGCCAGCAGTTTATGGGGACAGGGGTCTGGGGGCTACACCTTC	CASSLWGQGSGGYTF	TRBV28	TRBJ1-2	TRBD1	NA
TGTGCCAGCAGCTTAGATCGGGGAAATTCACCCCTCCACTTT	CASSLDRGNSPLHF	TRBV7-8	TRBJ1-6	NA	NA
TGTGCCAGCAGCCAGGGAGGTTCTTATCAGCCCCAGCATTTT	CASSQGGSYQPQHF	TRBV6-2/TRBV6-3	TRBJ1-5	NA	few
TGCAGTGCGTCCGGGACGAACACCGGGGAGCTGTTTTTT	CSASGTNTGELFF	TRBV20-1	TRBJ2-2	NA	NA
TGCAGTGCTTGGACTAGCGGGAGAAGTACAGATACGCAGTATTTT	CSAWTSGRSTDTQYF	TRBV20-1	TRBJ2-3	TRBD2	NA
TGCAGTGCTAGGTGGGGTTGGACTGAAGCTTTCTTT	CSARWGWTEAFF	TRBV20-1	TRBJ1-1	NA	NA
TGTGCCAGCAGCTTGAGATCGGGAGGAACCGGGGAGCTGTTTTTT	CASSLRSGGTGELFF	TRBV5-4	TRBJ2-2	TRBD2	NA
TGTGCCAGCAACCCGGCGGGAGCCACCGGGGAGCTGTTTTTT	CASNPAGATGELFF	TRBV28	TRBJ2-2	TRBD2	NA
TGTGCCACCAGTGGCCAGACGAATAGCAATCAGCCCCAGCATTTT	CATSGQTNSNQPQHF	TRBV24-1	TRBJ1-5	NA	NA
TGTGCCAGCAGCTTGGGGGACAGGGTAACCGGGGAGCTGTTTTTT	CASSLGDRVTGELFF	TRBV7-9	TRBJ2-2	TRBD1	NA
TGTGCCAGCAGTTACTCAGCAGGGGCTAATCAGCCCCAGCATTTT	CASSYSAGANQPQHF	TRBV6-2/TRBV6-3	TRBJ1-5	NA	NA
TGTGCCAGCAGTTGGTTAGGACAGGGAAATGGCTACACCTTC	CASSWLGQGNGYTF	TRBV27	TRBJ1-2	TRBD1	few
TGTGCCAGCAGCTCAGGGTCAGGGGAAGGAGAGCAGTACTTC	CASSSGSGEGEQYF	TRBV7-2	TRBJ2-7	NA	few
TGTGCCACCAGCAGCGAGGGTCGCGGCTATGGCTACACCTTC	CATSSEGRGYGYTF	TRBV15	TRBJ1-2	NA	few
TGTGCCACCTCAACCCGAGATACGCAGTATTTT	CATSTRDTQYF	TRBV24-1	TRBJ2-3	NA	NA
TGTGCCAGCAGTCCGGGACTAGCGGTCGGGGAGACCCAGTACTTC	CASSPGLAVGETQYF	TRBV27	TRBJ2-5	TRBD2	NA
TGTGCCGCCGGGACTAGCGGCACAGATACGCAGTATTTT	CAAGTSGTDTQYF	TRBV30	TRBJ2-3	TRBD2	NA
TGTGCCAGCAGAGGCGGGACAGGGGAAGGCTACACCTTC	CASRGGTGEGYTF	TRBV27	TRBJ1-2	TRBD1	once